This TCR beta chain was documented in a study of blood T cell repertoires in COVID-19. This clone was seen a handful of times. Per the germline V gene, CDR1 is LGHDT and CDR2 is YNNKEL (reference sequence). This CDR3 has 15 residues. With 0 bases removed from V and 9 bases from J, the gap between germline ends came to 15 bases. Participants were aged roughly 18 to 100 years from around 25 US areas. Authors' data handling: Quantification of nucleated cells was approximated via reference gene primer amplification. The assay was immunoSEQ multiplex PCR, and TCRdb's table has in-frame clones only and misses some. V, J and clone size reflect that table, while D and trimming were determined from the DNA. The sample yields roughly 500,000 clones, 85% to 90% seen once.

The material sequenced was PBMCs or T cells enriched from blood (not recorded which). The gene calls are TRBV3-1 (or the pseudogene TRBV3-2) and TRBJ1-5; no clear D gene. The receptor comes from a woman in her forties who had recovered from COVID-19. CDR3 DNA sequence: TGTGCCAGCAGCCAAGATGCGGGAGGACGCGGGCCCCAGCATTTT. This translates into CASSQDAGGRGPQHF.